The T cell receptor (beta chain) described here comes from a study of cytomegalovirus exposure and HLA in healthy donors. Study-level results: Later work found that TCR association rates differed between HLA loci; DRB1 had the most and HLA-C the fewest.

Germline V gene lookup returns CDR1 SGHAT and CDR2 FQDESV (reference sequence). V was pared by 5 bases and J by 3 bases, with 16 bases between. The CDR3 is 15 residues long. The PCR contained 60 Vbeta and 13 Jbeta primers. Some clones are missing from TCRdb's copy, which holds only in-frame ones; the method was immunoSEQ multiplex PCR. The sample data list about 72,000 clones. About this clone: Its antigen remains unknown.

The J gene is TRBJ1-2, the V gene TRBV11-1; possibly TRBD1 for D (5 bases). Sequencing was done on a sample of PBMCs. This TCR derives from a man aged 35-49 years in good health and CMV-seronegative. The CDR3 coding sequence is TGTGCCAGCAGCCCGGACACCCAAACCTACTATGGCTACACCTTC. This codes for CASSPDTQTYYGYTF.